The rows below give T cell receptor beta chains drawn from one sample of a study of CD8+ T cells in alopecia areata. The assay was immunoSEQ multiplex PCR, and TCRdb's table has in-frame clones only and misses some. This table holds some 190,000 clones, around 65% found once. The sequencing here drew on CD4+ T cells sorted from blood, taken at roughly week 45, from a patient treated with tofacitinib. The receptors shown here come from a human donor with alopecia areata. Both conserved end residues are part of each CDR3. The order of the fields is CDR3 protein, CDR3 DNA, J gene, V gene, CDR3 length, clone size, D gene. The D gene is left open where the match is weak. Only part of the rows carry a size: once, few, many, or a class if the clone is expanded.

CDR3: CASSQAGQGYGGANVLTF
DNA: TGTGCCAGCAGCCAAGCGGGACAGGGGTATGGTGGGGCCAACGTCCTGACTTTC
J: TRBJ2-6
V: TRBV4-2
length: 18
size: NA
D: TRBD1

CDR3: CAWSRGLENEQFF
DNA: TGTGCCTGGAGTCGCGGACTGGAGAATGAGCAGTTCTTC
J: TRBJ2-1
V: TRBV30
length: 13
size: NA
D: NA

CDR3: CSAEGGNTIYF
DNA: TGCAGTGCTGAGGGGGGAAACACCATATATTTT
J: TRBJ1-3
V: TRBV20-1
length: 11
size: once
D: NA

CDR3: CASRSALGANEKLFF
DNA: TGTGCCAGCAGATCCGCATTGGGGGCTAATGAAAAACTGTTTTTT
J: TRBJ1-4
V: TRBV7-2
length: 15
size: NA
D: NA

CDR3: CASSLPGLGKVGSPLHF
DNA: TGTGCCAGCAGTCTCCCGGGGTTAGGGAAGGTGGGATCACCCCTCCACTTT
J: TRBJ1-6
V: TRBV28
length: 17
size: few
D: NA

CDR3: CSAWVVNEQYF
DNA: TGCAGTGCTTGGGTAGTTAACGAGCAGTACTTC
J: TRBJ2-7
V: TRBV20-1
length: 11
size: NA
D: NA

CDR3: CASSLLTSPPYEQYF
DNA: TGTGCCAGCAGTTTGCTGACATCCCCCCCCTACGAGCAGTACTTC
J: TRBJ2-7
V: TRBV28
length: 15
size: once
D: NA

CDR3: CSVETRMNTEAFF
DNA: TGCAGCGTTGAGACGAGAATGAACACTGAAGCTTTCTTT
J: TRBJ1-1
V: TRBV29-1
length: 13
size: NA
D: NA

CDR3: CSAEQGANTEAFF
DNA: TGCAGCGCAGAACAAGGCGCGAACACTGAAGCTTTCTTT
J: TRBJ1-1
V: TRBV29-1
length: 13
size: NA
D: NA

CDR3: CASRGSGQGLQETQYF
DNA: TGCGCCAGCAGGGGGTCAGGACAGGGGCTCCAAGAGACCCAGTACTTC
J: TRBJ2-5
V: TRBV10-2
length: 16
size: NA
D: TRBD1

CDR3: CASSDLERGDEQYF
DNA: TGTGCCAGCAGTGATCTCGAGCGGGGGGACGAGCAGTACTTC
J: TRBJ2-7
V: TRBV25-1
length: 14
size: NA
D: TRBD2

CDR3: CASSVGPPNTGELFF
DNA: TGTGCCAGCAGCGTTGGCCCCCCGAACACCGGGGAGCTGTTTTTT
J: TRBJ2-2
V: TRBV9
length: 15
size: NA
D: NA

CDR3: CASSLGGVAKNIQYF
DNA: TGTGCCAGCAGCTTAGGCGGGGTAGCCAAAAACATTCAGTACTTC
J: TRBJ2-4
V: TRBV7-2
length: 15
size: NA
D: NA

CDR3: CASSLVQGVNTEAFF
DNA: TGTGCCAGCAGCTTAGTCCAGGGGGTGAACACTGAAGCTTTCTTT
J: TRBJ1-1
V: TRBV7-2
length: 15
size: NA
D: TRBD1

CDR3: CACNDRKNTEAFF
DNA: TGTGCCTGTAATGACAGAAAGAACACTGAAGCTTTCTTT
J: TRBJ1-1
V: TRBV30
length: 13
size: once
D: NA

CDR3: CSVGTRQSYEQYF
DNA: TGCAGCGTCGGGACCCGACAGAGCTACGAGCAGTACTTC
J: TRBJ2-7
V: TRBV29-1
length: 13
size: once
D: NA

CDR3: CASSQAAGQGSDTQYF
DNA: TGTGCCAGCAGCCAGGCGGCGGGACAGGGTTCAGATACGCAGTATTTT
J: TRBJ2-3
V: TRBV4-2
length: 16
size: NA
D: TRBD1

CDR3: CASSQGGMVGPAFF
DNA: TGCGCCAGCAGCCAAGGGGGCATGGTAGGGCCAGCTTTCTTT
J: TRBJ1-1
V: TRBV4-3
length: 14
size: NA
D: NA

CDR3: CATAAVLTDTQYF
DNA: TGTGCCACCGCAGCGGTACTTACAGATACGCAGTATTTT
J: TRBJ2-3
V: TRBV15
length: 13
size: few
D: NA

CDR3: CASSLKLGGINIQYF
DNA: TGTGCCAGCAGCTTAAAGCTCGGGGGTATAAACATTCAGTACTTC
J: TRBJ2-4
V: TRBV11-3
length: 15
size: few
D: NA

CDR3: CAGAASTDTQYF
DNA: TGTGCCGGAGCCGCTAGCACAGATACGCAGTATTTT
J: TRBJ2-3
V: TRBV6-6
length: 12
size: NA
D: NA

CDR3: CASSSGLAGGGSNEQFF
DNA: TGTGCCAGCAGCTCCGGACTAGCGGGGGGAGGTTCCAATGAGCAGTTCTTC
J: TRBJ2-1
V: TRBV11-2
length: 17
size: few
D: TRBD2

CDR3: CASSLTQMNTEAFF
DNA: TGTGCCAGCAGCCTGACACAAATGAACACTGAAGCTTTCTTT
J: TRBJ1-1
V: TRBV11-2
length: 14
size: NA
D: NA

CDR3: CSVTGNTEAFF
DNA: TGCAGCGTGACGGGGAACACTGAAGCTTTCTTT
J: TRBJ1-1
V: TRBV29-1
length: 11
size: few
D: NA

CDR3: CASSELGTDTQYF
DNA: TGTGCCAGCAGTGAGTTGGGCACAGATACGCAGTATTTT
J: TRBJ2-3
V: TRBV2
length: 13
size: few
D: NA